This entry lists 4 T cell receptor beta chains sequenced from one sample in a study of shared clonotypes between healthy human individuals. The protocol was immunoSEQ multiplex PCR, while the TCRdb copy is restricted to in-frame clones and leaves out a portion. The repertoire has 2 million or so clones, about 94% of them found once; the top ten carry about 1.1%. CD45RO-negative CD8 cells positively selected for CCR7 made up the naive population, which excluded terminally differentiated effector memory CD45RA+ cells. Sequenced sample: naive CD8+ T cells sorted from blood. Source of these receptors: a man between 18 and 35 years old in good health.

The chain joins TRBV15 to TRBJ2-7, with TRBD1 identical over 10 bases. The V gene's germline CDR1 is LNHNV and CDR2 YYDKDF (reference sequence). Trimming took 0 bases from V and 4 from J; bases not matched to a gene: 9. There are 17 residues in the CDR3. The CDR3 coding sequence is TGTGCCACCAGCAGAGACAGACAGGGGGCGGAAAGGTACGAGCAGTACTTC. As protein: CATSRDRQGAERYEQYF.

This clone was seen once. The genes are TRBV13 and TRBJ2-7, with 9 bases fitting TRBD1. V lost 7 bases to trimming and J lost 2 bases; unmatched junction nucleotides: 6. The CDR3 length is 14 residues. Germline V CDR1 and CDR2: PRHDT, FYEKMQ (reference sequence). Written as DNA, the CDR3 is TGTGCCAGCAACCGGGACAGGGCCCCCTACGAGCAGTACTTC. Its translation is CASNRDRAPYEQYF.

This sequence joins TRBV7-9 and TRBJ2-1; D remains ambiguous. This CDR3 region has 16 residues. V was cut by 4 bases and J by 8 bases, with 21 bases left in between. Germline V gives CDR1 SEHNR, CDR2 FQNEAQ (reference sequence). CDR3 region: CASSSTGSHAGHEQFF. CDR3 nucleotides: TGTGCCAGCAGCTCAACCGGGTCCCATGCTGGCCATGAGCAGTTCTTC.

CDR3 DNA: TGCAGCGTTGAAGGGCAGGGAGAGTACAATGAGCAGTTCTTC. Translated, it gives CSVEGQGEYNEQFF. J is TRBJ2-1 and V is TRBV29-1; D assignment may be TRBD1 or TRBD2 (5 bases each). Germline V gives CDR1 SQVTM, CDR2 ANQGSEA. V was trimmed by 1 base and J by 4 bases, leaving 11 bases between them. The CDR3 contains 14 residues.